The 23 T cell receptor beta chains in this list originate from one sample, sequenced in a study of OX40 agonist ivuxolimab in advanced cancers. Produced via immunoSEQ multiplex PCR; TCRdb's table is partial and in-frame only. There are under 15,000 clones in the sample; over 70% occur only once, and more than 20% lies in the top ten. Sequencing used CD4+ or CD8+ T cells sorted from blood, obtained in a trial of the OX40 agonist ivuxolimab. The receptors were gathered from an adult with an advanced solid tumor such as melanoma, head and neck, liver or kidney cancer.

The chain joins TRBV15 to TRBJ1-1; no clear D gene. Trimming left V 0 bases short and J 0 bases short, with 8 bases between. This CDR3 is 15 amino acids long. Germline CDR1 and CDR2: LNHNV and YYDKDF (reference sequence). CDR3: CATSRDLGVNTEAFF. The CDR3 DNA follows: TGTGCCACCAGCAGAGATCTCGGAGTGAACACTGAAGCTTTCTTT.

The chain combines TRBV5-8 with TRBJ2-6; D uncertain. Germline V gives CDR1 SGHTS, CDR2 YDEGEE. The CDR3 has 15 amino acids. Trimming took off 2 bases at V and 3 bases at J, with 9 bases between the two ends. CDR3 coding DNA: TGTGCCAGCAGCTTATGGGGTAATGGGGCCAACGTCCTGACTTTC. Amino acids: CASSLWGNGANVLTF.

This rearrangement joins TRBV9 to TRBJ2-7; D is undetermined. The CDR3 sequence is 14 residues long. The germline CDR1 and CDR2 sequences are SGDLS and YYNGEE. The V end was cut by 4 bases, the J end by 0 bases, with 11 bases between. The CDR3 DNA sequence: TGTGCCAGCAGCCCAGGTGCTAACTCCTACGAGCAGTACTTC. Translating it yields CASSPGANSYEQYF.

This chain links TRBV30 with TRBJ2-1, with 13 nucleotides matching TRBD2. Germline-derived CDR1 and CDR2 are GTSNPN and SVGIG (reference sequence). The CDR3 runs 15 residues. The trim removed 5 bases at V and 4 bases at J, leaving 5 bases unmatched. The CDR3 coding sequence is TGTGCCTGGGATTCACTAGCGGGAGGGTACAATGAGCAGTTCTTC. It codes for CAWDSLAGGYNEQFF. Filled out from reference TRBV30 and TRBJ2-1, the complete variable domain reads SQTIHQWPATLVQPVGSPLSLECTVEGTSNPNLYWYRQAAGRGLQLLFYSVGIGQISSEVPQNLSASRPQDRQFILSSKKLLLSDSGFYLCAWDSLAGGYNEQFFGPGTRLTVL.

The chain uses TRBV7-9 and TRBJ1-1; D is unclear. Germline CDR1 and CDR2: SEHNR and FQNEAQ (reference sequence). This CDR3 has 12 amino acids. The ends were cut back, 1 base at V and 7 bases at J, with 7 bases in the middle. DNA of the CDR3: TGTGCCAGCAGCTTAGGGCCAAGTGAAGCTTTCTTT. It codes for CASSLGPSEAFF.

There are a few counts of this clone. The V and J genes are TRBV27 and TRBJ2-4, with 7 positions matching TRBD1. With 7 bases clipped from V and 0 bases from J, the junction kept 12 bases outside the gene matches. The CDR3 is 17 amino acids. Germline assignment: CDR1 MNHEY and CDR2 SMNVEV (reference sequence). Written as DNA, the CDR3 is TGTGCCAGCACTTCAACCGGGACAGCTCTAGCCAAAAACATTCAGTACTTC. Residues: CASTSTGTALAKNIQYF.

This clone was counted a few times. V is TRBV7-9 and J is TRBJ2-1; 7 bases map to TRBD2. CDR1 is SEHNR, CDR2 FQNEAQ, per germline (reference sequence). The CDR3 loop spans 15 amino acids. Trimming removed 4 bases from V and 0 bases from J; junction bases left unmatched: 3. In DNA, the CDR3 is TGTGCCAGCAGCTCACTAGCGTCCTCCTACAATGAGCAGTTCTTC. It translates to CASSSLASSYNEQFF.

The rearrangement uses TRBV6-5 and TRBJ2-1; no reliable D call. CDR1 MNHEY and CDR2 SVGAGI come from the germline V gene. CDR3 length: 14 residues. The V end was cut by 0 bases, the J end by 8 bases, with 11 bases between. CDR3 residues: CASSYSGSGDEQFF. For the CDR3, the DNA is TGTGCCAGCAGTTACTCAGGTTCAGGTGATGAGCAGTTCTTC.

The CDR3 loop is CASSFVRRQRGVEGTGELFF. Here the CDR3 DNA reads TGTGCCAGCAGTTTCGTCCGTAGGCAGCGGGGGGTGGAAGGAACCGGGGAGCTGTTTTTT. This sequence joins TRBV27 and TRBJ2-2; TRBD2 matches 9 bases. Germline CDR1 is MNHEY and CDR2 is SMNVEV (reference sequence). V lost 3 bases and J lost 5; bases outside the gene matches: 19. This CDR3 has 20 amino acids.

This clone was observed once. V and J are TRBV6-1 and TRBJ1-4, with D perhaps TRBD1 (6 bases). V lost 0 bases and J 8 bases, leaving 16 bases between the germline ends. The CDR3 runs to 16 residues. Germline V gives CDR1 MNHNS, CDR2 SASEGT. The CDR3 spells CASSEARGAGGEKLFF. The CDR3 bases are TGTGCCAGCAGTGAAGCGCGGGGGGCGGGTGGAGAAAAACTGTTTTTT.

The sample holds a few counts of this clone. V and J are TRBV19 and TRBJ1-1; D might be TRBD1 (6 bases). V shed 3 bases and J shed 1 base, with 9 bases lying between them. Looked up from germline, CDR1 is LNHDA and CDR2 is SQIVND (reference sequence). The CDR3 runs 14 residues. CDR3 DNA: TGTGCCAGTAGTATTACAGGGAGGAACACTGAAGCTTTCTTT. Translated, it gives CASSITGRNTEAFF.

The DNA of the CDR3 is TGTGCCAGCAGCGTATCCTCTGGGGCCAACGTCCTGACTTTC. This codes for CASSVSSGANVLTF. This chain links TRBV9 with TRBJ2-6; D ambiguous. The CDR3 has 14 residues. Trimming shortened V by 1 base and J by 0 bases, and 2 bases separated the two germline ends. Per germline, CDR1 SGDLS and CDR2 YYNGEE.

This rearrangement joins TRBV27 to TRBJ1-1; D is unresolved. The CDR3 sequence is 13 residues long. From germline, CDR1 is MNHEY and CDR2 SMNVEV (reference sequence). The V gene lost 2 bases and the J gene lost 7 bases, with 11 bases spanning the gap. The CDR3 protein is CASSLGVGSEAFF. The CDR3, as DNA: TGTGCCAGCAGTTTAGGCGTCGGTAGTGAAGCTTTCTTT.

This chain joins TRBV15 and TRBJ1-5; D possibly corresponds to TRBD1 (5 bases). V was shortened by 8 bases and J by 3 bases, with 14 bases between the two germline ends. The CDR3 is made up of 14 amino acids. CDR1 and CDR2 (germline): LNHNV, YYDKDF (reference sequence). The CDR3 spells CATGPGDANQPQHF. Written as DNA, the CDR3 is TGTGCCACCGGCCCGGGGGATGCCAATCAGCCCCAGCATTTT.

The chain uses TRBV7-3 and TRBJ2-3; D not resolved. Germline V CDR1 and CDR2: SGHTA, FQGTGA. V lost 5 bases and J 6 bases, leaving 9 bases between the germline ends. This CDR3 spans 12 amino acids. CDR3 in DNA: TGTGCCAGCAGCGAGGTGGGGGATACGCAGTATTTT. It encodes CASSEVGDTQYF.

The CDR3 coding sequence is TGTGCCACCGAGGGAAGTGAGCAGTTCTTC. This translates into CATEGSEQFF. This chain links TRBV19 with TRBJ2-1, with D maybe TRBD2 (5 bases). From germline, CDR1 is LNHDA and CDR2 SQIVND (reference sequence). Deletions cut 10 bases from V and 9 bases from J, with 10 bases between. The CDR3 covers 10 residues.

The gene calls are TRBV5-4 and TRBJ2-7; no reliable D call. V was pared by 1 base and J by 4 bases, with 6 bases between. Germline V lookup: CDR1 SGHNT, CDR2 YYREEE (reference sequence). The CDR3 runs to 12 residues. CDR3 loop: CASSLTEYEQYF. CDR3 coding DNA: TGTGCCAGCAGCTTGACGGAATACGAGCAGTACTTC. The complete variable domain, with remaining parts taken from reference TRBV5-4 and TRBJ2-7, reads ETGVTQSPTHLIKTRGQQVTLRCSSQSGHNTVSWYQQALGQGPQFIFQYYREEENGRGNFPPRFSGLQFPNYSSELNVNALELDDSALYLCASSLTEYEQYFGPGTRLTVT.

The chain recombines TRBV5-6 with TRBJ2-7; 12 bases align to TRBD2. There are 15 residues in the CDR3. J was trimmed by 1 base and V by 1 base; bases with no gene match: 0. The germline V gene encodes CDR1 SGHDT and CDR2 YYEEEE. In nucleotides, the CDR3 is TGTGCCAGCAGCTTGACTAGCGGGGGGTCCTACGAGCAGTACTTC. Its protein is CASSLTSGGSYEQYF.

The chain links TRBV28 to TRBJ1-1; 7 bases fit TRBD1. Trimming took 5 bases from V and 0 from J; bases not matched to a gene: 9. The CDR3 totals 16 residues. From germline, CDR1 is MDHEN and CDR2 SYDVKM. The CDR3 protein is CASSGTGTELNTEAFF. The CDR3 DNA reads as TGTGCCAGCAGTGGAACCGGGACAGAGTTGAACACTGAAGCTTTCTTT.

The gene calls are TRBV9 and TRBJ2-2, with 13 bases fitting TRBD2. V lost 1 base to trimming and J lost 2 bases; unmatched junction nucleotides: 2. CDR1 and CDR2 from the germline V gene are SGDLS and YYNGEE. The length of the CDR3 is 17 residues. CDR3 residues: CASSVRTSGRNTGELFF. CDR3 nucleotides: TGTGCCAGCAGCGTACGGACTAGCGGGAGAAACACCGGGGAGCTGTTTTTT.

The chain uses TRBV7-9 and TRBJ2-1; 10 bases agree with TRBD2. CDR1 SEHNR and CDR2 FQNEAQ come from the germline V gene (reference sequence). The length of the CDR3 is 15 residues. The ends lost 4 bases at V and 4 bases at J; junction bases unmatched: 4. The CDR3 sequence is CASSSKREGYNEQFF. For the CDR3, the DNA is TGTGCCAGCAGCTCGAAGCGGGAGGGTTACAATGAGCAGTTCTTC.

The chain links TRBV27 to TRBJ1-4; TRBD1 is a possible D gene (5 bases). Germline V gene data show CDR1 as MNHEY and CDR2 as SMNVEV (reference sequence). V lost 6 bases and J lost 0, with 17 bases in between. The CDR3 is made up of 17 amino acids. The CDR3 spells CASRELTVTATNEKLFF. In nucleotides, the CDR3 is TGTGCCAGCAGAGAACTTACCGTGACAGCAACTAATGAAAAACTGTTTTTT.

This chain joins TRBV7-9 and TRBJ1-1; 9 nucleotides agree with TRBD1. The junction had 7 bases not matched to a gene; V was cut back by 6 bases and J by 5 bases. The CDR3 totals 14 residues. The germline gives CDR1 SEHNR, CDR2 FQNEAQ (reference sequence). DNA for the CDR3: TGTGCCAGCAGTAACATGGACAGGGGAACTGAAGCTTTCTTT. Translation gives CASSNMDRGTEAFF. Complete variable domain (other parts from reference TRBV7-9 and TRBJ1-1): DTGVSQNPRHKITKRGQNVTFRCDPISEHNRLYWYRQTLGQGPEFLTYFQNEAQLEKSRLLSDRFSAERPKGSFSTLEIQRTEQGDSAMYLCASSNMDRGTEAFFGQGTRLTVV.